Following are 18 T cell receptor beta chains from one sample sequenced in a study of blood T cell repertoires in COVID-19. Sequencing used immunoSEQ multiplex PCR; TCRdb keeps in-frame clones, though not all of them. The repertoire has roughly 380,000 clones, 70% to 85% of them found once; the top ten carry roughly 1.2%. Source material: peripheral blood. Source of these receptors: a human donor with acute or convalescent COVID-19. The donor label of this sample is uncertain.

This rearrangement joins TRBV11-2 to TRBJ2-5; 7 nucleotides match TRBD2. The trim removed 2 bases at V and 2 bases at J, leaving 11 bases unmatched. Germline assignment: CDR1 SGHAT and CDR2 FQNNGV. The CDR3 is 17 amino acids. The CDR3 reads CASSLRPGSGLQETQYF. The CDR3, as DNA: TGTGCCAGCAGCTTACGTCCGGGTAGCGGGTTACAAGAGACCCAGTACTTC.

The gene calls are TRBV2 and TRBJ1-2, with a weak D call TRBD1 (6 bases). The CDR3 runs to 15 residues. Germline assignment: CDR1 SNHLY and CDR2 FYNNEI. V lost 0 bases and J 8 bases, leaving 16 bases between the germline ends. CDR3 nucleotides: TGTGCCAGCAGTGAAGCGTCGGGCCAGGGGCAGGGCTACACCTTC. Its translation is CASSEASGQGQGYTF. The full variable domain, completed using reference TRBV2 and TRBJ1-2, is EPEVTQTPSHQVTQMGQEVILRCVPISNHLYFYWYRQILGQKVEFLVSFYNNEISEKSEIFDDQFSVERPDGSNFTLKIRSTKLEDSAMYFCASSEASGQGQGYTFGSGTRLTVV.

This rearrangement joins TRBV6-5 to TRBJ2-4; 8 nucleotides line up with TRBD1. V was clipped by 5 bases and J by 0 bases; unmatched bases: 3. The germline V gene encodes CDR1 MNHEY and CDR2 SVGAGI. CDR3 length equals 15 residues. The CDR3 DNA reads as TGTGCCAGCAGTACAGGGGGAGCAGCCAAAAACATTCAGTACTTC. Translated: CASSTGGAAKNIQYF.

This chain connects TRBV5-1 to TRBJ1-5; no reliable D call. The CDR3 extends over 14 amino acids. CDR1 and CDR2 from the germline V gene are SGHRS and YFSETQ. The V end lost 5 bases, the J end lost 4 bases, and 13 bases lay between the germline ends. The CDR3 nucleotides are TGCGCCAGCAGAGTGGAGCGGTTGAATCAGCCCCAGCATTTT. Translation: CASRVERLNQPQHF.

On this clone itself: One base away lies a much larger clone, so this may be a sequencing read error. The chain carries TRBV7-9 and TRBJ1-1, with D perhaps matching TRBD1 (5 bases). The germline gives CDR1 SEHNR, CDR2 FQNEAQ (reference sequence). V lost 5 bases and J 1 base, leaving 8 bases between the germline ends. This CDR3 is built from 13 residues. CDR3 region: CASSPTENTEAFF. The CDR3 DNA reads as TGTGCCAGCAGCCCGACAGAGAACACTGAAGCTTTCTTT.

CDR3 sequence: CASSPGTEHYGYTF. The CDR3 region has the DNA TGTGCCAGCTCACCCGGGACAGAGCACTATGGCTACACCTTC. The gene calls are TRBV18 and TRBJ1-2, with 7 bases fitting TRBD1. This CDR3 is built from 14 residues. J gave up 3 bases and V 3 bases, and 4 bases lay outside the gene matches. The germline V gene has CDR1 KGHSH and CDR2 LQKENI.

This clone was recorded a few times. This chain connects TRBV7-5 to TRBJ2-1; the table's D call, TRBD2, was not checked against the DNA. TRBV7-5 is assigned pseudogene status. The CDR3 loop spans 13 amino acids. In DNA, the CDR3 is TGTGTCAGAAGCTTAGCTGAGGGAACTGAGCAGTTCTTC. Its protein is CVRSLAEGTEQFF.

This sequence joins TRBV28 and TRBJ1-5; D is possibly TRBD1 (6 bases). V was pared by 7 bases and J by 7 bases, with 17 bases between. The germline V gene encodes CDR1 MDHEN and CDR2 SYDVKM. CDR3 size: 14 residues. DNA for the CDR3: TGTGCCAGCAATGGGGGGGGCGCTTGGCAGCCCCAGCATTTT. Encoded protein: CASNGGGAWQPQHF.

The chain is built from TRBV28 and TRBJ2-7; 10 bases line up with TRBD1. V shed 3 bases and J 5 bases; nucleotides not matched to a gene: 19. Germline CDR1 and CDR2: MDHEN and SYDVKM. The CDR3 totals 19 residues. In nucleotides, the CDR3 is TGTGCCAGCAGTTTCACAGCCGGGACAGGGGTAGATGGTTTCGACGAGCAGTACTTC. It specifies CASSFTAGTGVDGFDEQYF.

This rearrangement joins TRBV5-1 to TRBJ2-1, with TRBD2 identical over 12 bases. Looked up from germline, CDR1 is SGHRS and CDR2 is YFSETQ. The CDR3 extends over 16 amino acids. Trimming cost V 1 base and J 4 bases; bases outside gene matches: 3. CDR3 in amino acids: CASSLFGTSGYNEQFF. For the CDR3, the DNA is TGCGCCAGCAGCTTGTTTGGGACTAGCGGGTACAATGAGCAGTTCTTC.

The genes are TRBV5-1 and TRBJ2-3; 9 nucleotides align to TRBD2. Losses at the gene ends were 4 bases for V and 4 bases for J; bases not matched to a gene: 10. Germline V gives CDR1 SGHRS, CDR2 YFSETQ. This CDR3 region has 16 residues. The CDR3, as DNA: TGCGCCAGCAGCGCCCGCCCCGCTAGCGGGGCAGATACGCAGTATTTT. Translated: CASSARPASGADTQYF.

The chain recombines TRBV6-2 or TRBV6-3 with TRBJ2-2; 9 bases are a match to TRBD2. The CDR3 has 17 amino acids. Germline V gene sequence: CDR1 MNHEY, CDR2 SVGEGT. V shed 6 bases, J shed 6 bases, and the junction held 14 bases outside the gene matches. CDR3 nucleotides: TGTGCCAGCAGCCCGGGGTTGATAGCGGGAGTGTCCGGGGAGCTGTTTTTT. Amino acids: CASSPGLIAGVSGELFF.

This clone was picked up one time. This chain connects TRBV5-6 to TRBJ2-3; possibly TRBD1 for D (6 bases). The V end lost 4 bases, the J end lost 6 bases, and 18 bases lay between the germline ends. Germline loops: CDR1 SGHDT, CDR2 YYEEEE. The CDR3 has 15 residues. The CDR3 spells CASSQEQGLIDTQYF. The DNA for the CDR3 is TGTGCCAGCAGCCAAGAACAGGGTCTTATCGATACGCAGTATTTT.

The V gene is TRBV7-8, the J gene TRBJ1-2; 9 nucleotides agree with TRBD1. Germline V gene data show CDR1 as SGHVS and CDR2 as FQNEAQ. The CDR3 runs to 15 residues. V lost 5 bases to trimming and J lost 4 bases; unmatched junction nucleotides: 8. The CDR3 region is CASSTGQGRFYGYTF. CDR3 DNA sequence: TGTGCCAGCAGCACCGGACAGGGGAGGTTCTATGGCTACACCTTC.

The chain is built from TRBV28 and TRBJ1-2, with a tentative D call TRBD1 (5 bases). Germline V gene sequence: CDR1 MDHEN, CDR2 SYDVKM. This CDR3 contains 13 residues. V was cut by 6 bases and J by 7 bases, with 15 bases left in between. DNA of the CDR3: TGTGCCAGCAGCACCTTCCGGGGGAGTGGCTACACCTTC. Protein: CASSTFRGSGYTF.

A single count supports this clone. The chain recombines TRBV20-1 with TRBJ2-3; tentative D call: TRBD1 (5 bases). Trimming shortened V by 3 bases and J by 7 bases, and 8 bases separated the two germline ends. Germline CDR1 reads DFQATT; CDR2 reads SNEGSKA (reference sequence). There are 11 residues in the CDR3. CDR3 sequence: CSARGRNTQYF. DNA of the CDR3: TGCAGTGCTAGGGGGCGGAATACGCAGTATTTT.

This chain links TRBV6-5 with TRBJ2-2, with TRBD1 matching over 11 bases. CDR1 is MNHEY and CDR2 is SVGAGI in the germline V gene. Losses at the gene ends were 8 bases for V and 4 bases for J; bases not matched to a gene: 6. This CDR3 has 15 amino acids. CDR3 region: CASGPGTGGTGELFF. The CDR3, as DNA: TGTGCCAGCGGGCCCGGGACAGGGGGCACCGGGGAGCTGTTTTTT.

The gene calls are TRBV6-6 and TRBJ1-5, with 7 bases fitting TRBD1. Germline lookup yields CDR1 MNHNY and CDR2 SVGAGI (reference sequence). After removal of 4 bases from V and 1 base from J, the junction contained 7 bases not matched to a gene. There are 16 residues in the CDR3. DNA of the CDR3: TGTGCCAGCAGTTTGGGGGCAGGGGGAAGCAATCAGCCCCAGCATTTT. This encodes CASSLGAGGSNQPQHF.